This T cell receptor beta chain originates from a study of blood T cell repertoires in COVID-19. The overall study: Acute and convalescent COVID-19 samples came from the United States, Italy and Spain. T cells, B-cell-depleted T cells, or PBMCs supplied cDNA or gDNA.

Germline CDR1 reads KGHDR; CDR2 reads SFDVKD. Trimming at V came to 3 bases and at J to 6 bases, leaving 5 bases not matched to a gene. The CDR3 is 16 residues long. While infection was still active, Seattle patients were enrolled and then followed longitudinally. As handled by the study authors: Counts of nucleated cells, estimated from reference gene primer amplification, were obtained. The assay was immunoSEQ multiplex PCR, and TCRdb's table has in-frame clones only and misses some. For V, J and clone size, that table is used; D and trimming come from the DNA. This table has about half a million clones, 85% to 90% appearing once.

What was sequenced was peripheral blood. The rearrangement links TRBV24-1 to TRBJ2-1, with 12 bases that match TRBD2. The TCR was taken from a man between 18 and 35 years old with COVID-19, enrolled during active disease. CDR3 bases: TGTGCCACCAGTGATCGGACTAGCGGGGCCCTCAATGAGCAGTTCTTC. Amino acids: CATSDRTSGALNEQFF.